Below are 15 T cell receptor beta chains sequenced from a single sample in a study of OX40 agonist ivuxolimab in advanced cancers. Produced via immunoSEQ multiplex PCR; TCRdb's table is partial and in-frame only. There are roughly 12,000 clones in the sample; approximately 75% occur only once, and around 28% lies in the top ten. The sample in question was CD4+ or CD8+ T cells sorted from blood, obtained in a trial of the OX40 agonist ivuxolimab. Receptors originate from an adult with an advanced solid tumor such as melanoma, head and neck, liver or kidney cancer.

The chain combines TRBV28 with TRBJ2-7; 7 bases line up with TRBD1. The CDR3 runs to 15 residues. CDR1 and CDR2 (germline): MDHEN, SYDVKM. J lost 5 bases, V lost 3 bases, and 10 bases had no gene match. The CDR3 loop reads CASSFLGGRIDEQYF. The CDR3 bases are TGTGCCAGCAGTTTCTTAGGGGGCCGGATAGACGAGCAGTACTTC.

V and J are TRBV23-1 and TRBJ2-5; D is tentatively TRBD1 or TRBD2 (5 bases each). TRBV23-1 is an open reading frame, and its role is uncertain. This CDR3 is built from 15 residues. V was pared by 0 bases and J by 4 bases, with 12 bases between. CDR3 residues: CASSQSDCGGETQYF. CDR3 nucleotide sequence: TGCGCCAGCAGTCAATCGGACTGTGGGGGAGAGACCCAGTACTTC.

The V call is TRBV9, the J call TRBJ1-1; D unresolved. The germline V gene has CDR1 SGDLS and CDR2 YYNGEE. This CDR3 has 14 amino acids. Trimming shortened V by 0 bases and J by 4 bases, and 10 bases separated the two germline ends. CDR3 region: CASSVANRGTEAFF. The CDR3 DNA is TGTGCCAGCAGCGTAGCTAATCGGGGCACTGAAGCTTTCTTT.

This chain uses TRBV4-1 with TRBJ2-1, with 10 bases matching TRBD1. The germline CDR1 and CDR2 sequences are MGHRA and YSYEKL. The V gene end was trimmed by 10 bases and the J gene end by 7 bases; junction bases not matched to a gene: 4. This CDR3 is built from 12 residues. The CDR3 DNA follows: TGCGCCACGGGACAGGGGATTAATGAGCAGTTCTTC. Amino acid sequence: CATGQGINEQFF.

The CDR3 nucleotides read TGTGCCACCAGCATACTAGCGGGAGTGGGATACGAGCAGTACTTC. This sequence encodes CATSILAGVGYEQYF. The V and J genes are TRBV15 and TRBJ2-7; TRBD2 aligns across 11 bases. Germline values: CDR1 LNHNV, CDR2 YYDKDF (reference sequence). The CDR3 is made up of 15 amino acids. V was pared by 4 bases and J by 4 bases, with 6 bases of the junction left unmatched.

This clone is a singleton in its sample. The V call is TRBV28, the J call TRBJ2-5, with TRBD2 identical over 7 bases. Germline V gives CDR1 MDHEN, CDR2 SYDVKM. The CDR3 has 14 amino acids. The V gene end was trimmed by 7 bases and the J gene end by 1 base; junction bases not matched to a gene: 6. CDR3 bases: TGTGCCAGCAACCCGGGGACTATCCAAGAGACCCAGTACTTC. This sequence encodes CASNPGTIQETQYF.

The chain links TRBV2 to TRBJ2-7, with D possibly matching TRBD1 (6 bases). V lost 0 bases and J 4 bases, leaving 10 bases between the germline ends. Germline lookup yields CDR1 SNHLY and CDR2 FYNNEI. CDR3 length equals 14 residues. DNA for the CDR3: TGTGCCAGCAGTGAAGCCCAGGGGTATTACGAGCAGTACTTC. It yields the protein CASSEAQGYYEQYF.

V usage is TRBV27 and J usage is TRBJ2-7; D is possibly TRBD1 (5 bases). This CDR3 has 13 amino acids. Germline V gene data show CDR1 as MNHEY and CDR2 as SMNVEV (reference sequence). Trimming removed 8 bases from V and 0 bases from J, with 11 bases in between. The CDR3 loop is CASGIGDSYEQYF. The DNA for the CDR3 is TGTGCCAGCGGTATAGGGGACTCCTACGAGCAGTACTTC.

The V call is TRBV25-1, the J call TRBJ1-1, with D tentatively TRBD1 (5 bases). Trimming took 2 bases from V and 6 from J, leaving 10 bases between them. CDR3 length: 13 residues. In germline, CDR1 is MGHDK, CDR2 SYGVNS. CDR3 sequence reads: CASSEKGTAEAFF. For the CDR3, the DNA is TGTGCCAGCAGTGAAAAGGGGACCGCTGAAGCTTTCTTT.

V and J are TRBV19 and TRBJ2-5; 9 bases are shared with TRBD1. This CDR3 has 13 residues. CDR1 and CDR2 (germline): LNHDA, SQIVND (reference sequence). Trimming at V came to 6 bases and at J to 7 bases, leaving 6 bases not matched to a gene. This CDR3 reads CASRDRGSGTQYF. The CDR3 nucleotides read TGTGCCAGTAGGGACAGGGGTTCGGGGACCCAGTACTTC.

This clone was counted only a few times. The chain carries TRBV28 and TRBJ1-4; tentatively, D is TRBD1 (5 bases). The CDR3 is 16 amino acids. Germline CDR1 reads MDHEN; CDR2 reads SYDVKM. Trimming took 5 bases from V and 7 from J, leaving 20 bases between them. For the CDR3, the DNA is TGTGCCAGCAGTCAAATTTGGGGCCGACAGAGTGAAAAACTGTTTTTT. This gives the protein CASSQIWGRQSEKLFF.

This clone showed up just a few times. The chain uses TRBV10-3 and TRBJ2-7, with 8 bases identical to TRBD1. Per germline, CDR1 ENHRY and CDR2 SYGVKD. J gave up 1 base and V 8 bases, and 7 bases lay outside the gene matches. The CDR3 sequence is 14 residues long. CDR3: CAISERTGSYEQYF. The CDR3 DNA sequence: TGTGCCATCTCCGAGAGGACAGGGTCCTACGAGCAGTACTTC.

CDR3 bases: TGTGCCAGCAGTTACCTAAATACGCAGTATTTT. Its translation: CASSYLNTQYF. The genes are TRBV6-5 and TRBJ2-3; no clear D gene. V lost 2 bases to trimming and J lost 7 bases, with 4 bases between them. The CDR3 length is 11 residues. CDR1 MNHEY and CDR2 SVGAGI come from the germline V gene.

The CDR3 is CAWSLNTEAFF. Written as DNA, the CDR3 is TGTGCCTGGAGTCTTAACACTGAAGCTTTCTTT. V gene TRBV30 combines with J gene TRBJ1-1; no reliable D call. This CDR3 has 11 residues. V lost 2 bases, J lost 2 bases, and 3 bases lay in between. Germline-derived CDR1 and CDR2 are GTSNPN and SVGIG (reference sequence).

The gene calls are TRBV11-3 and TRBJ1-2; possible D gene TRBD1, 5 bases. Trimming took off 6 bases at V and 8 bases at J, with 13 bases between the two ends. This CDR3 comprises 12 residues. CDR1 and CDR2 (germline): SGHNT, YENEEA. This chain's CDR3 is CASSLTGEGYTF. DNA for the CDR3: TGTGCCAGCAGTTTGACGGGGGAGGGCTACACCTTC.